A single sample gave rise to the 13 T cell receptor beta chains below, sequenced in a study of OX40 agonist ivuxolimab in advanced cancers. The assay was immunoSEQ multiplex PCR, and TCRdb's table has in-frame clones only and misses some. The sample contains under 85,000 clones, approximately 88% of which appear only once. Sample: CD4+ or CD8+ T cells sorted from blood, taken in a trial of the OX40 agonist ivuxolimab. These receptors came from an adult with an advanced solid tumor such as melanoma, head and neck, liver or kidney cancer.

CDR3 protein: CASSPGTAKDGYTF. In nucleotides, the CDR3 is TGCGCCAGCAGCCCAGGGACAGCCAAGGATGGCTACACCTTC. This chain links TRBV5-1 with TRBJ1-2; 7 nucleotides line up with TRBD1. The CDR3 length is 14 residues. Germline loops: CDR1 SGHRS, CDR2 YFSETQ. J was trimmed by 6 bases and V by 4 bases; bases with no gene match: 9.

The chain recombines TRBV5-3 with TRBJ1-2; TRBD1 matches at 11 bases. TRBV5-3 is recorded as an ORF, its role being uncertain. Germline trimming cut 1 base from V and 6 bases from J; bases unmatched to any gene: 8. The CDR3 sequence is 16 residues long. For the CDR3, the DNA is TGTGCCAGAAGCTTGTGGAGGACAGGGGGCGGGAATGGCTACACCTTC. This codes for CARSLWRTGGGNGYTF.

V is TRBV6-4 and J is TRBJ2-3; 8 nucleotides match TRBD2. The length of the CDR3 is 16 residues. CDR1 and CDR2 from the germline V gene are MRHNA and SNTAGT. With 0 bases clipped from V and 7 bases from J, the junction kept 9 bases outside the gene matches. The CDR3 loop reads CASSDSMGLDLNTQYF. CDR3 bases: TGTGCCAGCAGTGACTCGATGGGACTAGACTTAAATACGCAGTATTTT.

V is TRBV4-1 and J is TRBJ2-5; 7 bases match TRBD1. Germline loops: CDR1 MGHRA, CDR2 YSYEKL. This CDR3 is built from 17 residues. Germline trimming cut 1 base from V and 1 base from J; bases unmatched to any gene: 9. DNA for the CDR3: TGCGCCAGCAGCCAAGGACAGGGACGAACGACCCAAGAGACCCAGTACTTC. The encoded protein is CASSQGQGRTTQETQYF.

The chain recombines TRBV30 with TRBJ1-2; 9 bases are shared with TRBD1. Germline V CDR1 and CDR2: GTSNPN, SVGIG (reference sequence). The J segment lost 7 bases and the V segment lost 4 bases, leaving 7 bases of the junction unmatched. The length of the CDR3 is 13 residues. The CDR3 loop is CAWTNNRGLGYTF. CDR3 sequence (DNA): TGTGCCTGGACCAACAACAGGGGGCTTGGCTACACCTTC.

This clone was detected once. The CDR3 reads CSVYRESGGYTF. CDR3 in DNA: TGCAGCGTTTACAGGGAATCAGGTGGCTACACCTTC. The chain has TRBV29-1 and TRBJ1-2; TRBD1 is a possible D gene (6 bases). Germline V gene sequence: CDR1 SQVTM, CDR2 ANQGSEA. The CDR3 runs 12 residues. Trimming removed 5 bases at V and 7 bases at J, with 14 bases between.

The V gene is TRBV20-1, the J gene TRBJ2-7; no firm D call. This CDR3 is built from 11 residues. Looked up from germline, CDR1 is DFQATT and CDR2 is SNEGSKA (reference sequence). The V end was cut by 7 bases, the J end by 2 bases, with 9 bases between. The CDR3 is CSGVGPYEQYF. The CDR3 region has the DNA TGCAGTGGCGTAGGACCCTACGAGCAGTACTTC.

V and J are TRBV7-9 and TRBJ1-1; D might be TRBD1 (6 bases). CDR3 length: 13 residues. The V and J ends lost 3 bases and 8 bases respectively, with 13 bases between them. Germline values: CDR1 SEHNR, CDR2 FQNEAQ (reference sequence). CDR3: CASSLGGGKEAFF. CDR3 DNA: TGTGCCAGCAGCTTGGGAGGGGGAAAGGAAGCTTTCTTT.

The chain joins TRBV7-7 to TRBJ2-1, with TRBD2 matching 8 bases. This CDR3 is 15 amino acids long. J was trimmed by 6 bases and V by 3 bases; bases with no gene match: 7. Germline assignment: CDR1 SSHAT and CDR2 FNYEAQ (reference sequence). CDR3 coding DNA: TGTGCCAGCAGCTTTGGGCGGGGGGCCGCCAATGAGCAGTTCTTC. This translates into CASSFGRGAANEQFF.

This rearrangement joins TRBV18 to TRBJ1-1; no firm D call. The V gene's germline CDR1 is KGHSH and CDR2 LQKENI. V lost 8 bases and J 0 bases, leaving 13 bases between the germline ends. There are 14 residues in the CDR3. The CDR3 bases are TGTGCCAGCACGCCGACGGGCCTGAACACTGAAGCTTTCTTT. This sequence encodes CASTPTGLNTEAFF.

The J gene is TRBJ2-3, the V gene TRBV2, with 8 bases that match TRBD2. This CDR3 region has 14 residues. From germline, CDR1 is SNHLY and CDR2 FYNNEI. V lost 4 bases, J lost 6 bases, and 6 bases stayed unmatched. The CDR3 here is CASSGRGGVDTQYF. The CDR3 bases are TGTGCCAGCAGTGGACGGGGGGGCGTTGATACGCAGTATTTT.

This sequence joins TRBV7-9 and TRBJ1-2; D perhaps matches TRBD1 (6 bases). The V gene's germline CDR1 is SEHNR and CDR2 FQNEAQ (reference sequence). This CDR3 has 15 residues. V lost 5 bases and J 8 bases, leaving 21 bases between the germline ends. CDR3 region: CASSALGASLGGYTF. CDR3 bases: TGTGCCAGCAGCGCCCTGGGGGCTTCTTTGGGGGGCTACACCTTC.

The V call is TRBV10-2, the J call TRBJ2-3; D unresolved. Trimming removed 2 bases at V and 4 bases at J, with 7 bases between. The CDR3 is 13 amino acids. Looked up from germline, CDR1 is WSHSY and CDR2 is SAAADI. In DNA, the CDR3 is TGCGCCAGCAGTGAGGGTTCCCCAGATACGCAGTATTTT. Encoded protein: CASSEGSPDTQYF.